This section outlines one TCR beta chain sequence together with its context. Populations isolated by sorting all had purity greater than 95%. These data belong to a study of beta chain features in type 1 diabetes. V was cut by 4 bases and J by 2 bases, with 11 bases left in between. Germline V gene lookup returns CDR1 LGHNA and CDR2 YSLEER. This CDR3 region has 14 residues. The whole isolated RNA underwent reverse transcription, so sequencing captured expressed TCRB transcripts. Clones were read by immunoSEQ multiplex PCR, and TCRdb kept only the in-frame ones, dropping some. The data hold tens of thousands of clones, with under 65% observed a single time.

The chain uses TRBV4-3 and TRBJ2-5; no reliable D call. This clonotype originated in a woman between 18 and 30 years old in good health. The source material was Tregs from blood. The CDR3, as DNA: TGCGCCAGCAGCCCGCGCATAGCTCAAGAGACCCAGTACTTC. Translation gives CASSPRIAQETQYF.